The source of this T cell receptor (beta chain) is a study of shared clonotypes between healthy human individuals. Study results and caveats: Blood was the sole source, and tissue repertoires probably differ. Shared across a few donors were around 5% of the naive CD4 clonotypes.

For every subset, genomic DNA was evenly distributed across several immunoSEQ plates. Libraries were prepared by immunoSEQ multiplex PCR; TCRdb keeps only in-frame clonotypes and omits some of them. The sample records approximately 940,000 clones, over 60% being singletons. A word on this clone: Antigen specificity is unknown.

A CD45RA+ naive subset and a CD45RA-negative memory subset were split from CD4+ cells. Germline CDR1 is MNHEY and CDR2 is SVGAGI. Trimming took 7 bases from V and 4 from J, leaving 13 bases between them. This CDR3 has 13 amino acids. The sample taken for sequencing was memory CD4+ T cells sorted from blood. The subset was: CD45RA-negative fraction. The V and J genes are TRBV6-5 and TRBJ1-1; no reliable D call. This clonotype was sampled from a man between 18 and 35 years old in good health. The CDR3 sequence: CASTSPMTTEAFF. The CDR3 DNA follows: TGTGCCAGCACCTCACCAATGACCACTGAAGCTTTCTTT.